This T cell receptor (beta chain) was documented in a study of T cell responses to AZD1222 COVID-19 vaccine (dated by TCRdb to the early 2020s). Study-wide context: TCR sequencing covered 233 trial participants: roughly 200 given two doses of AZD1222 and around 25 given two doses of MenACWY control vaccine. Trial participants were enrolled into age subgroups of 18-55, 56-69 and 70-plus years, which contained approximately 150, 28 and 58 TCR-sequenced participants, respectively. The paper as a whole reports these results and caveats: After two AZD1222 doses, spike-specific TCR breadth and depth were significantly higher than at day 0 and than in MenACWY recipients. The 56-69-year group was small, and its depth increase did not reach significance, likely because of low power. The vaccine-associated CD4 TCRs covered the entire spike protein, and the dominant responses fell in regions 160-218 and 743-854. Conclusions about previously exposed vaccinees were limited because only six or seven AZD1222 recipients were SARS-CoV-2 seropositive at baseline. Epitopes outside the regions mutated in the B.1.351 and B.1.1.7 variants were reportedly recognized by nearly half of the unique spike-specific TCRs. Participants were mostly white British and included more females than males, and it was suggested by the authors that clonal diversity may have been underestimated. Because no samples from the day 14 peak response were available, repertoires could be characterized only after the peak T cell response.

From its cysteine to its phenylalanine, the CDR3 spans 19 amino acids. CDR3 DNA is the only sequence kept; it has 57 bases, read in frame from the first base. The germline V and J ends show losses of 4 bases and 2 bases respectively, and no gene match explains 13 bases of the junction. The germline V gene yields MDHEN for CDR1 and SYDVKM for CDR2. The CDR3 regions of human TCRbeta chains were analyzed by immunosequencing. The source study handled its data this way. TCRs in the repertoires were compared against a reference library of SARS-CoV-2-specific TCRs that had been generated with the MIRA antigen-specificity platform. Breadth was defined as the fraction of unique TCRs that were SARS-CoV-2-associated. Depth was defined as the fraction of total T cells that were SARS-CoV-2-associated. Using the MIRA data, every spike-specific TCR was mapped to the spike region that the TCR reacted to and assigned to either a CD4 or a CD8 class. Log10-transformed breadth and depth values were compared by one-way ANOVA with Sidak's multiple comparisons tests. Drawn from immuneACCESS, this table holds only the in-frame rearrangements with V and J called that TCRdb kept. Clones are partly lost; checked studies trace under half to an unresolved V gene and leave the rest unexplained. V and J calls and clone size follow that table, whereas D and trimming were derived from the DNA. A total of roughly 180,000 clones appear in this sample, about 90% of them only once. 1.3% of the sample lies in the top ten.

As for this clone: No cognate antigen has been identified for it. Base qualities are not recorded, but no much larger clone differs from it by a single base.

The sample's time point, from its label and the paper: about 28 days (+/-7) after the second vaccine dose. AZD1222 recipients whose second dose came at about 4 weeks and those whose second dose came at about 12 weeks were combined into one group, since spike-specific TCR depth and breadth did not differ between the two schedules. Vaccinee samples were obtained from the UK trials COV001 and COV002, which included a single-blind randomized controlled phase 2/3 trial of AZD1222 (ChAdOx1 nCoV-19) in healthy adults. Trial participant PBMC samples were collected at day 0 and day 28 after the second dose for TCRbeta chain sequencing.

The V and J segments used are TRBV28 and TRBJ2-3; 12 central nucleotides agree with TRBD2. The sequence came from an adult who received the AZD1222 COVID-19 vaccine. The source was peripheral blood, collected 28 days after the second AZD1222 dose. CDR3 region: CASSSPHLTSGRYTDTQYF. The DNA reads as follows: TGTGCCAGCAGTTCCCCCCACTTGACTAGCGGGAGATACACAGATACGCAGTATTTT.